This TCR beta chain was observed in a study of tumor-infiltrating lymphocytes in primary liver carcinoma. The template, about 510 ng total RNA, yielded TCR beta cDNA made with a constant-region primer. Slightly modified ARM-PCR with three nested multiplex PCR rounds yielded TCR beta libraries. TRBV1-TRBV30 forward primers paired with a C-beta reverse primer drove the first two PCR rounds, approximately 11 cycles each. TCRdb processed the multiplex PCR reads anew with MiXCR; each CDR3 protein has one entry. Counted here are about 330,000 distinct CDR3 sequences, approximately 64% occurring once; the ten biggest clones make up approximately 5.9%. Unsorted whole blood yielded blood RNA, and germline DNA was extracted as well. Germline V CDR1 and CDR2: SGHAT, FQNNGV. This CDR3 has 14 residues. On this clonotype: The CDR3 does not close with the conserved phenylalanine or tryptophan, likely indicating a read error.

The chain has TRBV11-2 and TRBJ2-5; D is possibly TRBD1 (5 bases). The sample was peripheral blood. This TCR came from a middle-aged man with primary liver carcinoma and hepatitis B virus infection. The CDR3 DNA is TGTGCCAGCAGCCTAGATGCAGGGCAAGAGACCCAGTACTTA. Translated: CASSLDAGQETQYL.